This record covers a single TCR beta chain. Its target is not known. PBMCs provided sorted CD4+ and CD8+ T cells. These data belong to a study of CD8+ T cells in alopecia areata. Study-level results: Scalp sequencing captures resident alphabeta T cells of normal skin too. Possibly as an HLA-related effect, TCR sharing across patients appeared less clear than in mice.

Extraction and reverse transcription of RNA yielded cDNA as the sequencing template. Libraries were prepared by immunoSEQ multiplex PCR; TCRdb keeps only in-frame clonotypes and omits some of them. The profile shows more than 95,000 clones, roughly half of them singletons. The CDR3 is made up of 15 amino acids. V lost 0 bases to trimming and J lost 5 bases, with 16 bases between them. Looked up from germline, CDR1 is GTSNPN and CDR2 is SVGIG (reference sequence). The sample comprised CD4+ T cells sorted from blood. The chain joins TRBV30 to TRBJ2-5, with a tentative D call TRBD1 (6 bases). The receptor comes from a human donor in good health. The CDR3 sequence: CAWSVWIRGRETQYF. DNA of the CDR3: TGTGCCTGGAGTGTATGGATCAGGGGACGGGAGACCCAGTACTTC.